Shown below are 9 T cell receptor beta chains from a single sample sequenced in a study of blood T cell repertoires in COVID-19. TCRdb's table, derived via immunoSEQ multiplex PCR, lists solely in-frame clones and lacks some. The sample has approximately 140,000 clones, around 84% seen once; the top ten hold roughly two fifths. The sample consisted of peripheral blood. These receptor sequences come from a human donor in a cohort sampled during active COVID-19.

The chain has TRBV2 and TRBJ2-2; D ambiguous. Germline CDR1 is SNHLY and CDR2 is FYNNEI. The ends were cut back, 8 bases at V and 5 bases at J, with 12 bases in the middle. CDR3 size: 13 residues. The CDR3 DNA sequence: TGTGCCAGCCTTGGTCCGGGTACCGGGGAGCTGTTTTTT. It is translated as CASLGPGTGELFF.

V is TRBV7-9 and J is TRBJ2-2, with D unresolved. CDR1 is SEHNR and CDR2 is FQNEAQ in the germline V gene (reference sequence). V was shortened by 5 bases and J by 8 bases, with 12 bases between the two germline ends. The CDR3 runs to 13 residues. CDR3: CASSRDSLGELFF. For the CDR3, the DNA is TGTGCCAGCAGCCGCGACTCTCTTGGGGAGCTGTTTTTT.

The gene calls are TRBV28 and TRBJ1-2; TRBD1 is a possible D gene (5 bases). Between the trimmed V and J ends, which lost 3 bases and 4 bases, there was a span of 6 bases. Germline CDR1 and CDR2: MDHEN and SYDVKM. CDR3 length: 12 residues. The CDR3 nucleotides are TGTGCCAGCAGTTTCAGGGTCTATGGCTACACCTTC. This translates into CASSFRVYGYTF.

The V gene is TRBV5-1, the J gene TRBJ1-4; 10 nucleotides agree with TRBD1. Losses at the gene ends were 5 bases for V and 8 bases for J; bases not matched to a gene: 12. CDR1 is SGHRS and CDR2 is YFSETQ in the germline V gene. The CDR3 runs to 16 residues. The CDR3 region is CASRPGQGTVREKLFF. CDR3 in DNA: TGCGCCAGCAGGCCGGGACAGGGGACGGTGCGGGAAAAACTGTTTTTT.

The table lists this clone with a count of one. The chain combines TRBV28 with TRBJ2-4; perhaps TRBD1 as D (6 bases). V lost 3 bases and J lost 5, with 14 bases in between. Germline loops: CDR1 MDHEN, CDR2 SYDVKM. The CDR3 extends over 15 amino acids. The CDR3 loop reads CASSFGQLSENIQYF. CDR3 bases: TGTGCCAGCAGTTTCGGACAGCTGAGCGAAAACATTCAGTACTTC.

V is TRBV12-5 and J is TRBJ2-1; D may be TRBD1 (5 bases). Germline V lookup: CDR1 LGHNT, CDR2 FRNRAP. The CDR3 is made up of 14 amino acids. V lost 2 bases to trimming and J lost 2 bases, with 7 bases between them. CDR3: CASGLSTAYNEQFF. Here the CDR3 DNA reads TGTGCTAGTGGTTTGTCGACAGCCTACAATGAGCAGTTCTTC.

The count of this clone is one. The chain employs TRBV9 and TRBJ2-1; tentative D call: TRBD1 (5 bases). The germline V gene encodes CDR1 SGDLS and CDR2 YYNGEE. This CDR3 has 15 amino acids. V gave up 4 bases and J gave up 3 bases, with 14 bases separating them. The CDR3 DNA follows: TGTGCCAGCAGCCCCCTGGGGCAAGGCTACAATGAGCAGTTCTTC. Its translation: CASSPLGQGYNEQFF.

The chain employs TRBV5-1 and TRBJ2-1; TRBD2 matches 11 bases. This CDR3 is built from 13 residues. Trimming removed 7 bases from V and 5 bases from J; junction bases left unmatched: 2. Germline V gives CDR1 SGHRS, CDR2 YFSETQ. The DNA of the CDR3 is TGCGCCAGCCGTAGCGGGGGGGACAATGAGCAGTTCTTC. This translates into CASRSGGDNEQFF.

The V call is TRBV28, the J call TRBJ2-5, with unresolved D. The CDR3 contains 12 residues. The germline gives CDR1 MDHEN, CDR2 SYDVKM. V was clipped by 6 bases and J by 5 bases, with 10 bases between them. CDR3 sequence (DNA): TGTGCCAGCAGGAGATACTTGGAGACCCAGTACTTC. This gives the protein CASRRYLETQYF. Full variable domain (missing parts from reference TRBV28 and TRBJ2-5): DVKVTQSSRYLVKRTGEKVFLECVQDMDHENMFWYRQDPGLGLRLIYFSYDVKMKEKGDIPEGYSVSREKKERFSLILESASTNQTSMYLCASRRYLETQYFGPGTRLLVL.